This paragraph covers one T cell receptor beta chain sequence. The sample is drawn from a study of CD8+ T cells in alopecia areata. The germline CDR1 and CDR2 sequences are MGHRA and YSYEKL. This CDR3 region has 15 residues. V lost 6 bases to trimming and J lost 5 bases, with 17 bases between them. Sample treatment: oral pan-JAK inhibitor, 5-10 mg twice daily. Alopecia areata patients provided lesional scalp punch biopsies and peripheral blood. Reverse transcription of extracted RNA yielded cDNA, which provided the sequencing template. Produced via immunoSEQ multiplex PCR; TCRdb's table is partial and in-frame only. The sample yields about 200,000 clones, 55% to 70% seen once.

The clonotype originates from a human donor with alopecia areata. Specimen: CD4+ T cells sorted from blood, collected at week 24, from a patient treated with tofacitinib. V and J are TRBV4-1 and TRBJ2-1, with a weak D call TRBD1 (6 bases). This CDR3 reads CASRTNRVKNNEQFF. As DNA, the CDR3 is TGCGCCAGCAGGACTAACAGGGTCAAGAACAATGAGCAGTTCTTC.